This T cell receptor (beta chain) was recovered during a study of T cell responses to AZD1222 COVID-19 vaccine. V lost 5 bases and J lost 0; bases outside the gene matches: 9. The CDR3 runs 17 residues. The germline gives CDR1 LNHDA, CDR2 SQIVND (reference sequence). In the case of this clone: Its antigen is as yet unknown.

The data were produced by immunoSEQ multiplex PCR, yet TCRdb's version contains in-frame clones alone and is incomplete. The sample lists 150,000 to 190,000 clones; 75% to 90% were seen once. Study observations and caveats: Compared with day 0, the breadth and depth of the Spike-specific TCR repertoire rose significantly after two doses of AZD1222. Clonal diversity may have been underestimated in mostly white British donors. A reported finding is that nearly half of spike-specific TCRs target unmutated variant regions. CD4 TCRs covered the whole spike, strongest at regions 160-218 and 743-854.

The chain uses TRBV19 and TRBJ1-1; TRBD1 aligns across 10 bases. This material consisted of peripheral blood, taken after recovery from COVID-19. This TCR derives from an adult who had recovered from COVID-19. The CDR3 is CASSPWTGGSMNTEAFF. CDR3 sequence (DNA): TGTGCCAGTAGTCCTTGGACAGGGGGGTCCATGAACACTGAAGCTTTCTTT. The variable domain in full, with the rest retrieved from reference TRBV19 and TRBJ1-1, is DGGITQSPKYLFRKEGQNVTLSCEQNLNHDAMYWYRQDPGQGLRLIYYSQIVNDFQKGDIAEGYSVSREKKESFPLTVTSAQKNPTAFYLCASSPWTGGSMNTEAFFGQGTRLTVV.